The clone carrying this T cell receptor beta chain came up a few times. This CDR3 comprises 19 residues. Trimming stripped 0 bases from V and 1 base from J, with 19 bases between. CDR1 and CDR2 (germline): MNHEY, SVGAGI. Time point described: newly diagnosed GD, antithyroid drugs for less than 3 months. PBMC-extracted RNA yielded the TCR library. Arm-PCR of CDR3 regions with iRepertoire HTBI primers generated TCR beta libraries. TCRdb reprocessed the multiplex PCR reads via MiXCR and lists one record per CDR3 protein. Among 360,000 or so distinct CDR3 sequences listed, 15% to 20% were seen once. This specimen comes from a study of regulatory T cells in long-lasting Graves disease. These data were also reused for a study on T cells in Graves' hyperthyroidism and ophthalmopathy. From that paper: Diagnostic decisions used clinical symptoms, serum thyroxine and TRAb, thyroid ultrasound and orbital computed tomography.

Sequencing was performed on peripheral blood mononuclear cells (PBMCs), taken at new diagnosis, from a patient treated with antithyroid drugs. V and J are TRBV6-5 and TRBJ1-5; no clear D. The TCR was taken from a woman aged 18 to 35 with Graves disease. In DNA form, the CDR3 reads TGTGCCAGCAGTTACTCCCCTTCCCTGGGGTTCGGGAGCAATCAGCCCCAGCATTTT. Translating it yields CASSYSPSLGFGSNQPQHF.